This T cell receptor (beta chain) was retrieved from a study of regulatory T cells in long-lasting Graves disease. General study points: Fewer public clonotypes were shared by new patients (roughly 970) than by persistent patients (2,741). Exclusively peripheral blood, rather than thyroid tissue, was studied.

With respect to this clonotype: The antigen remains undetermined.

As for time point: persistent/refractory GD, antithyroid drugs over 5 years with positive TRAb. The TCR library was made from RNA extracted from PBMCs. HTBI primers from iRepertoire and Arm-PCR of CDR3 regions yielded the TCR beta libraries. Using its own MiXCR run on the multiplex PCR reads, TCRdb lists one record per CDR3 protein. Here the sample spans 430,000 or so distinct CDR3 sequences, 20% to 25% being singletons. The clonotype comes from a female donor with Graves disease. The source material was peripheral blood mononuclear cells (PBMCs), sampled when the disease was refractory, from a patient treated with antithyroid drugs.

CDR3 in DNA: TGTGCCAGCAGTTCCGGGACAGGGGGCAACACCGGGGAGCTGTTTTTT. Translating gives CASSSGTGGNTGELFF. The chain has TRBV12-3 or TRBV12-4 and TRBJ2-2; 12 nucleotides align to TRBD1. The CDR3 has 16 amino acids. The V gene end was trimmed by 4 bases and the J gene end by 2 bases; junction bases not matched to a gene: 2.